These T cell receptor beta chains were read from a single sample in a study of early T cells in non-severe SARS-CoV-2 infection. Each CDR3 protein gets one entry after TCRdb re-called the 5' RACE reads with MiXCR. The sample includes 65,000 to 70,000 distinct CDR3 sequences, roughly an eighth seen only once; the top ten take approximately 1.7%. What was sequenced was whole blood. The receptors shown here come from an adult who was a healthcare worker with PCR-confirmed SARS-CoV-2 infection or an uninfected control (not recorded which). Both conserved end residues are part of each CDR3. The order of the fields is J gene, V gene, CDR3 protein.

TRBJ2-1,TRBV19,CASSGTGLGEQFF
TRBJ2-3,TRBV6-1,CASVDRVSTDTQYF
TRBJ1-5,TRBV6-2/TRBV6-3,CASTDSYQPQHF
TRBJ2-5,TRBV5-1,CASSTGFQETQYF
TRBJ2-3,TRBV7-6,CASSLGGGPDTQYF
TRBJ1-1,TRBV6-6,CASSLMIRGPSEKTEAFF
TRBJ2-7,TRBV12-3/TRBV12-4,CASSFDGTGFYEQYF
TRBJ1-1,TRBV10-1,CASRYDRVTEAFF
TRBJ2-2,TRBV12-3/TRBV12-4,CASTIYAGALNTGELFF
TRBJ2-5,TRBV5-1,CASSWGKGAVQETQYF
TRBJ1-2,TRBV18,CASSPGVAANYGYTF
TRBJ1-1,TRBV30,CAWFVSPNTEAFF
TRBJ1-4,TRBV5-1,CASSLQGASNEKLFF
TRBJ2-4,TRBV7-8,CASSLGLRNNIQYF
TRBJ2-1,TRBV29-1,CSVETLDRGSVGSYNEQFF
TRBJ2-5,TRBV12-3/TRBV12-4,CASKHSGGETQYF
TRBJ2-1,TRBV7-2,CASSSLVGNEQFF
TRBJ2-5,TRBV7-8,CASRFSGGQYQETQYF
TRBJ1-5,TRBV7-2,CASSLSFDQPQHF
TRBJ1-2,TRBV3-1,CASSQEGAGSGYTF
TRBJ2-3,TRBV7-9,CASSFVMAGEDTQYF
TRBJ1-4,TRBV5-8,CASSFLWTGGNNEKLFF
TRBJ1-2,TRBV4-3,CASSQEPTGFNYGYTF
TRBJ1-6,TRBV6-5,CASRQDTKGSPLHF
TRBJ1-2,TRBV4-1,CASSQDPRSYGYTF
TRBJ2-2,TRBV27,CASSFRPRTGENTGELFF
TRBJ1-1,TRBV20-1,CSARTVPNTEAFF
TRBJ2-2,TRBV7-8,CASSYPTGMGELFF
TRBJ2-7,TRBV29-1,CSVVEGSLSSYEQYF
TRBJ1-2,TRBV11-2,CASSLAPEGGYGYTF
TRBJ1-5,TRBV3-1,CASSQGSHSNQPQHF
TRBJ1-1,TRBV29-1,CSVGEVTEFREAFF
TRBJ2-5,TRBV3-1,CASREGETQYF
TRBJ1-5,TRBV21-1,CASSKPSIQPQHF
TRBJ2-2,TRBV5-4,CASSFPGAGELFF
TRBJ2-3,TRBV4-3,CASSQAGTYQDTQYF
TRBJ1-5,TRBV2,CASRRGTGGNQPQHF
TRBJ2-3,TRBV4-3,CASSQDPKRGDTQYF
TRBJ1-2,TRBV25-1,CASSSHSGTGQPYGYTF
TRBJ2-5,TRBV10-1,CASSENPAGAQETQYF
TRBJ1-2,TRBV5-1,CASSLSLTGRTNYGYTF
TRBJ2-1,TRBV11-2,CASSSGDLDEQFF
TRBJ2-5,TRBV12-3/TRBV12-4,CASSRNRGGETQYF
TRBJ2-3,TRBV24-1,CATSSGGGDTQYF
TRBJ1-4,TRBV4-3,CASSQGGLTLDVEKLFF
TRBJ2-3,TRBV29-1,CSVERRQTDTQYF
TRBJ1-1,TRBV19,CASSVGYTEAFF
TRBJ2-7,TRBV14,CASSQESRDNIFYEQYF
TRBJ2-3,TRBV27,CASSTRTSGGARRLDTQYF
TRBJ1-1,TRBV7-3,CASSSMGQGVGTEAFF
TRBJ2-3,TRBV7-8,CASSLGGGATDTQYF
TRBJ2-3,TRBV19,CASSMLAGGTRTDTQYF
TRBJ2-7,TRBV7-2,CASSLSLATYEQYF
TRBJ2-1,TRBV13,CASSLGGRINEQFF
TRBJ2-7,TRBV7-9,CASSPRDTTTYEQYF